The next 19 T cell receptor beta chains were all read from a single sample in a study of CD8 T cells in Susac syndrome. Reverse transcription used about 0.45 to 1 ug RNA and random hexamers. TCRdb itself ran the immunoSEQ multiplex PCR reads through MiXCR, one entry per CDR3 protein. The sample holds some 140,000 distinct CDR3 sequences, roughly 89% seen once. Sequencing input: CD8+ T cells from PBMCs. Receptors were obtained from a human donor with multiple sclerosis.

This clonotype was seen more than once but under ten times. The CDR3 DNA sequence: TGCAGTGCTAGAGATAAGACTACCTACGAGCAGTACTTC. It translates to CSARDKTTYEQYF. The genes are TRBV20-1 and TRBJ2-7, with a possible D match to TRBD2 (5 bases). The V gene's germline CDR1 is DFQATT and CDR2 SNEGSKA (reference sequence). V lost 0 bases to trimming and J lost 2 bases, with 8 bases between them. The CDR3 loop spans 13 amino acids.

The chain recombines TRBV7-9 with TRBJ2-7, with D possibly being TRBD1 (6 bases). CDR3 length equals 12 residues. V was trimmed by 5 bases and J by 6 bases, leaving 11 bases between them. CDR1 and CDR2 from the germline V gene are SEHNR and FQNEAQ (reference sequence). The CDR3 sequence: CASSPAGVEQYF. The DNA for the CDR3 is TGTGCCAGCAGCCCGGCAGGGGTCGAGCAGTACTTC.

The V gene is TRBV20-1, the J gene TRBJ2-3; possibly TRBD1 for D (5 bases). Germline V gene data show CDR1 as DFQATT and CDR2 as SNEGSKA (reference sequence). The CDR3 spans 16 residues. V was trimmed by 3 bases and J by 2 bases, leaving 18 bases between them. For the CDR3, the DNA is TGCAGTGCTAGCAACCTAGGGGTTAGCAACACAGATACGCAGTATTTT. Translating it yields CSASNLGVSNTDTQYF.

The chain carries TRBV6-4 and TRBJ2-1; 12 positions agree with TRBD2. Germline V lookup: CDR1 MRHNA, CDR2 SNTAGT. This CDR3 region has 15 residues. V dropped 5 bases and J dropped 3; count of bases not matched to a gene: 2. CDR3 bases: TGTGCCAGCAGTTCGACTAGCGGGAGCTACAATGAGCAGTTCTTC. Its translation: CASSSTSGSYNEQFF.

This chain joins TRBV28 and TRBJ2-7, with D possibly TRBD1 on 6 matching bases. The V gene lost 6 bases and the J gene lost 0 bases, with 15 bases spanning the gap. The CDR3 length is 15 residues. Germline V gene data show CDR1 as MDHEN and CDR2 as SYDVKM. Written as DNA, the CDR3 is TGTGCCAGCAGAGATACAGGGACCTTCTCCTACGAGCAGTACTTC. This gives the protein CASRDTGTFSYEQYF.

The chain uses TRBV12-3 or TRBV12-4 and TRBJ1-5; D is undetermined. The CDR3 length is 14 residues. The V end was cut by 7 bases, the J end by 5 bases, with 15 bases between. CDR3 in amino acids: CASTSTRGDQPQHF. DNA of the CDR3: TGTGCCAGCACCTCAACCCGTGGAGATCAGCCCCAGCATTTT.

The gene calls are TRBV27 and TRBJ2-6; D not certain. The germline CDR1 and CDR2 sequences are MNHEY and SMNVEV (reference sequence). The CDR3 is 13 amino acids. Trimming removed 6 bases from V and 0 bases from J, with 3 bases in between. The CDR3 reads CASRLSGANVLTF. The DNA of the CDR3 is TGTGCCAGCAGACTCTCTGGGGCCAACGTCCTGACTTTC.

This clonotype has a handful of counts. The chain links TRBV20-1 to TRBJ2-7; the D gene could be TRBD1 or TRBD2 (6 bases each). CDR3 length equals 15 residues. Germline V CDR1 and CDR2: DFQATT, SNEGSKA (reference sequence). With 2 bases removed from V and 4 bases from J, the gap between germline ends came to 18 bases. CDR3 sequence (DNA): TGCAGTGCTAGACTCCGGGGGCTTCCCCCTTACGAGCAGTACTTC. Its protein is CSARLRGLPPYEQYF.

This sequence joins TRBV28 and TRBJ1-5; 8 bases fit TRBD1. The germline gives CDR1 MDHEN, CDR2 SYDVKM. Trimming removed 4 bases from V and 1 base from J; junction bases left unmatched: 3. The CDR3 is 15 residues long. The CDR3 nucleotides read TGTGCCAGCAGTTCGGGACAGGTGAGCAATCAGCCCCAGCATTTT. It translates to CASSSGQVSNQPQHF.

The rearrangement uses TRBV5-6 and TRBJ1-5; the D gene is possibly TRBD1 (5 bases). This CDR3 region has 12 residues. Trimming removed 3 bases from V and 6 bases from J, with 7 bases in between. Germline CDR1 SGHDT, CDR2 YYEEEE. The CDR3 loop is CASSSGGQPQHF. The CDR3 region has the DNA TGTGCCAGCAGCTCGGGGGGTCAGCCCCAGCATTTT.

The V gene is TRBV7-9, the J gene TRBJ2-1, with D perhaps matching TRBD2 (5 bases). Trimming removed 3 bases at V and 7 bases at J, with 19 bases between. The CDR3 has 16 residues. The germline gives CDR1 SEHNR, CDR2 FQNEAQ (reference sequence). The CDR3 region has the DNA TGTGCCAGCAGCTTCCTAACGGTCACCCCGGGGAATGAGCAGTTCTTC. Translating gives CASSFLTVTPGNEQFF.

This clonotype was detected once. The CDR3 coding sequence is TGTGCCAGTAGTATAGCCCCCTCGAACACTGAAGCTTTCTTT. Protein product: CASSIAPSNTEAFF. The gene calls are TRBV19 and TRBJ1-1; D not certain. Deletions cut 1 base from V and 1 base from J, with 7 bases between. Germline loops: CDR1 LNHDA, CDR2 SQIVND (reference sequence). The CDR3 is 14 residues long.

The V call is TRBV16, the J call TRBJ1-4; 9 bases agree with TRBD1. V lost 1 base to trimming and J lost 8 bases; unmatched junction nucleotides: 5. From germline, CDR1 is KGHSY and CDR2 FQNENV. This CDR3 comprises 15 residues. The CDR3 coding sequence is TGTGCCAGCAGCCAATTGGGACAGGGCGGCGAAAAACTGTTTTTT. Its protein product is CASSQLGQGGEKLFF.

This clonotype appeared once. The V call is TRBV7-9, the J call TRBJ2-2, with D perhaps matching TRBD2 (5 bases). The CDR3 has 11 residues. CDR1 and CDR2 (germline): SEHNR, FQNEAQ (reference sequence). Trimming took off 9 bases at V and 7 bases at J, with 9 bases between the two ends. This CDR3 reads CARLEVGELFF. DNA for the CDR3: TGTGCCAGGTTGGAGGTCGGGGAGCTGTTTTTT.

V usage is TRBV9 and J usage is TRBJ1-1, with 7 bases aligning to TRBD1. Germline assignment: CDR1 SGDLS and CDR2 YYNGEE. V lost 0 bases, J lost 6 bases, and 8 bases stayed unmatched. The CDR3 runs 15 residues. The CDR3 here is CASSVVETGTSEAFF. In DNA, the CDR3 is TGTGCCAGCAGCGTAGTTGAGACAGGGACATCTGAAGCTTTCTTT.

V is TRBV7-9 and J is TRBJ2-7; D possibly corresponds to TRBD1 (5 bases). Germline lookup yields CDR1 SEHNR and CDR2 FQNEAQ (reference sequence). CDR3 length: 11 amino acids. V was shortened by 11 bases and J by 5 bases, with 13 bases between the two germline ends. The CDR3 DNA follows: TGTGCCGGCACAGACAGTCACGAGCAGTACTTC. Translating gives CAGTDSHEQYF.

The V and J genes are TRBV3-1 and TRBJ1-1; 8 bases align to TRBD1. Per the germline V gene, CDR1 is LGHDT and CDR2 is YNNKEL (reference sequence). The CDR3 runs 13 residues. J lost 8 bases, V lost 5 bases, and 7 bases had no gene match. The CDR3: CASSGGQGLEAFF. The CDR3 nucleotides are TGTGCCAGCAGCGGAGGACAGGGACTCGAAGCTTTCTTT.

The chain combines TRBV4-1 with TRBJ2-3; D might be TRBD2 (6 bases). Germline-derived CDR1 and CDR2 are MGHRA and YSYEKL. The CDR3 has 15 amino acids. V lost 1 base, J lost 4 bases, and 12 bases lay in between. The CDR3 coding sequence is TGCGCCAGCAGCCAAGGGAGGAGGGAGTCAGATACGCAGTATTTT. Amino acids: CASSQGRRESDTQYF.

This CDR3 is CASSYEDSGIQYF. The CDR3 nucleotides read TGTGCCAGCAGTTACGAGGACAGCGGAATTCAGTACTTC. The chain is built from TRBV6-6 and TRBJ2-4, with D perhaps TRBD1 (6 bases). Germline V lookup: CDR1 MNHNY, CDR2 SVGAGI (reference sequence). V gave up 2 bases and J gave up 10 bases, with 12 bases separating them. The CDR3 sequence is 13 residues long.